This T cell receptor beta chain is drawn from a study of blood T cells in healthy people across ages. Combining a sample-barcoded 5' primer with a J-beta primer mix, a second PCR ran for 7 to 11 cycles. TCRdb independently ran MiXCR on the 5' RACE reads; one entry per CDR3 protein. The table includes some 1.5 million distinct CDR3 sequences, around 40% detected once. The V and J ends lost 4 bases and 5 bases respectively, with 21 bases between them. The CDR3 is 17 amino acids. Germline V gene data show CDR1 as SGHNT and CDR2 as YENEEA. This clonotype was sampled from a woman younger than 30 in good health. The chain couples TRBV11-3 to TRBJ2-1, with D hard to call. Sequencing was done on a sample of blood. CDR3 coding DNA: TGTGCCAGCAGCTCACCTAGTGGCCGGAGCCGTAACAATGAGCAGTTCTTC. It codes for CASSSPSGRSRNNEQFF. Supplemented by reference TRBV11-3 and TRBJ2-1, the full variable domain reads EAGVVQSPRYKIIEKKQPVAFWCNPISGHNTLYWYLQNLGQGPELLIRYENEEAVDDSQLPKDRFSAERLKGVDSTLKIQPAELGDSAVYLCASSSPSGRSRNNEQFFGPGTRLTVL.